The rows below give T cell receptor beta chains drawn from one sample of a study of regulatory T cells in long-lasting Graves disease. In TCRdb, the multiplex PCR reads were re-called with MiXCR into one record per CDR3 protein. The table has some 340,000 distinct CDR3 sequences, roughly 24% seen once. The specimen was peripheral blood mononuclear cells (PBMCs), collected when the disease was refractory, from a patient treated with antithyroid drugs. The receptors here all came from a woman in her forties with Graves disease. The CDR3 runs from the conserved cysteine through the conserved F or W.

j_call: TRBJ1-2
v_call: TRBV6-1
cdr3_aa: CATSDREGGYTF

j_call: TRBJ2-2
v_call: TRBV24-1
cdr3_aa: CATSDPLTSSGKSGELFF

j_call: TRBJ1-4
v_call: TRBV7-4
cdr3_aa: CASSLVYRDCGKLFF

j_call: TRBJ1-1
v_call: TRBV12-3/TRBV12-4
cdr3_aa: CASSQGILLNTEAFF

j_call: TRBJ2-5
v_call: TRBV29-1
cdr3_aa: CSGGTTQETQYF

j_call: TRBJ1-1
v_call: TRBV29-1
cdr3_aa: CSVVARNTEAFF

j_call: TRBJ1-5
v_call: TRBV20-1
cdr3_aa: CSARTGSQPQHF

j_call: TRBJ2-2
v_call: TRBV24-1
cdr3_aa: CATSEDPRGTGELFF

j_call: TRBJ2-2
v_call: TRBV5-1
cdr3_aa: CASSFAASVLGGELFF

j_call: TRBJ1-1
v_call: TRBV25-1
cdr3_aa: CASTRDIGNTEAFF

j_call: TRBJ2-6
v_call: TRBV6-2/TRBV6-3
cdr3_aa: CASSYHSPGTALSGANVLTF

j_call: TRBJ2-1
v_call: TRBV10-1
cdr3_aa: CASSGVIGYNEQFF

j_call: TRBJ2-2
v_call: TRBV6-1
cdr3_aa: CASSKTGQSGELFF

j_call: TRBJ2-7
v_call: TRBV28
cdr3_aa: CASTPRTLSYEQYF

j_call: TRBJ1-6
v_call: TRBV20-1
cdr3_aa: CSARRGSSYNSPLHF

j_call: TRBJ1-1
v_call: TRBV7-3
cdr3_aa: CASSASGWGGTEAFF

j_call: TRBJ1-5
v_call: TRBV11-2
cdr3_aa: CASSLVVGQPQHF

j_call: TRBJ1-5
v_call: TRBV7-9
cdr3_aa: CASSPGQDSNQPQHF

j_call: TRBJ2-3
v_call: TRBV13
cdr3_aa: CASSYTSTDTQYF

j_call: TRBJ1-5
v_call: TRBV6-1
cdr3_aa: CASRTGGNQPQHF

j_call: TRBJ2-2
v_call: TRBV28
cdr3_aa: CASSLLGPPTGELSF

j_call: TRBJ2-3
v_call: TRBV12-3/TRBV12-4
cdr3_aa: CASALRGDTQYF

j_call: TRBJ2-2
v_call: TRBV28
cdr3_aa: CASSLQDYTGELFF

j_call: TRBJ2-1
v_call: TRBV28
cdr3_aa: CASSLRTGLAGGPVGNEQFF

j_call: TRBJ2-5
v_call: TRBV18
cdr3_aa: CASSPGQGKETQYF

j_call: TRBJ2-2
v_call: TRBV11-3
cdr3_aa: CASSLETGANTGELFF

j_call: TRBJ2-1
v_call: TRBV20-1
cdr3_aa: CSAQHGTSGSSEQFF

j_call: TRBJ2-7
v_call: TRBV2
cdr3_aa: CASMSGPRGEQYF

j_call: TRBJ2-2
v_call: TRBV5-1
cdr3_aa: CASSPTPLTGELFF

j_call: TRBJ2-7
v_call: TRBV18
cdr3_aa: CASSGEAGGQYEQYF

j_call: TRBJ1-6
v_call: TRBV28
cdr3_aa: CASSYRRNSPLHF

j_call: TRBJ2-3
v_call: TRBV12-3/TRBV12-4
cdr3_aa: CASSRSGTMADTQYF

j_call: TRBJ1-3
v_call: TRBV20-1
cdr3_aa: CSAPDPRSGNTIYF